This T cell receptor beta chain was recovered during a study of OX40 agonist ivuxolimab in advanced cancers. Across the study: The study reported partial responses in three patients: one hepatocellular carcinoma, two cutaneous melanoma.

Patients who had autoimmune disease history or got systemic immunosuppression were left out. This table comes from immunoSEQ multiplex PCR, and its TCRdb copy is limited to in-frame clones, with some not included. In the table there are under 80,000 clones, roughly 86% of which are singletons. The specimen was CD4+ or CD8+ T cells sorted from blood, collected in a trial of the OX40 agonist ivuxolimab. The sequence was collected from an adult with an advanced solid tumor such as melanoma, head and neck, liver or kidney cancer.

Here the CDR3 reads CASSDRGRPSSGNTIYF. In nucleotides, the CDR3 is TGTGCCAGCAGTGATAGGGGGCGCCCGAGCTCTGGAAACACCATATATTTT. The genes are TRBV6-4 and TRBJ1-3; 7 nucleotides agree with TRBD1. CDR3 length equals 17 residues. V was pared by 3 bases and J by 0 bases, with 8 bases of the junction left unmatched. Germline assignment: CDR1 MRHNA and CDR2 SNTAGT.